The next 22 T cell receptor beta chains were all read from a single sample in a study of blood T cell repertoires in COVID-19. Assay: immunoSEQ multiplex PCR; the TCRdb copy retains only in-frame clones and omits some. The profile shows about 140,000 clones, around 83% of them singletons. Sequencing used peripheral blood. The receptor source for this set is a man aged 60-69 years with active or convalescent COVID-19.

This chain links TRBV9 with TRBJ1-6; 9 nucleotides agree with TRBD1. This CDR3 has 14 residues. Germline assignment: CDR1 SGDLS and CDR2 YYNGEE. V dropped 3 bases and J dropped 9; count of bases not matched to a gene: 4. CDR3 amino acids: CASSGGTGTSPLHF. The DNA of the CDR3 is TGTGCCAGCAGCGGGGGGACAGGGACTTCACCCCTCCACTTT.

This clone was detected a few times. This chain joins TRBV7-9 and TRBJ2-1; perhaps TRBD1 as D (6 bases). Trimming shortened V by 7 bases and J by 9 bases, and 10 bases separated the two germline ends. Looked up from germline, CDR1 is SEHNR and CDR2 is FQNEAQ (reference sequence). The CDR3 is 11 residues long. The CDR3, as DNA: TGTGCCAGCACCATAGGGGGTGAGCAGTTCTTC. As protein: CASTIGGEQFF. Looking up the rest from reference TRBV7-9 and TRBJ2-1 gives the full variable domain: DTGVSQNPRHKITKRGQNVTFRCDPISEHNRLYWYRQTLGQGPEFLTYFQNEAQLEKSRLLSDRFSAERPKGSFSTLEIQRTEQGDSAMYLCASTIGGEQFFGPGTRLTVL.

This clone was seen a handful of times. The chain carries TRBV19 and TRBJ1-4; D unclear. V was shortened by 7 bases and J by 0 bases, with 6 bases between the two germline ends. The CDR3 runs 13 residues. Germline V gene data show CDR1 as LNHDA and CDR2 as SQIVND (reference sequence). The CDR3 sequence: CASTEPTNEKLFF. CDR3 nucleotide sequence: TGTGCCAGTACTGAGCCAACTAATGAAAAACTGTTTTTT. The whole variable domain, filled in from reference TRBV19 and TRBJ1-4, reads DGGITQSPKYLFRKEGQNVTLSCEQNLNHDAMYWYRQDPGQGLRLIYYSQIVNDFQKGDIAEGYSVSREKKESFPLTVTSAQKNPTAFYLCASTEPTNEKLFFGSGTQLSVL.

V is TRBV2 and J is TRBJ1-4; D gene ambiguous. CDR3 length: 16 residues. Germline CDR1 and CDR2: SNHLY and FYNNEI. Trimming stripped 3 bases from V and 3 bases from J, with 14 bases between. The CDR3 region is CASSDQISRANEKLFF. The CDR3 bases are TGTGCCAGCAGTGACCAGATCTCACGGGCTAATGAAAAACTGTTTTTT.

This clone is a singleton in its sample. The chain has TRBV6-5 and TRBJ2-2, with D unresolved. The CDR3 consists of 14 residues. CDR1 and CDR2 (germline): MNHEY, SVGAGI. V was shortened by 2 bases and J by 0 bases, with 4 bases between the two germline ends. This chain's CDR3 is CASSYGANTGELFF. CDR3 nucleotide sequence: TGTGCCAGCAGTTACGGAGCGAACACCGGGGAGCTGTTTTTT.

This chain links TRBV27 with TRBJ1-2, with D possibly matching TRBD1 (5 bases). Trimming cost V 0 bases and J 5 bases, with 13 bases left between them. The CDR3 contains 15 residues. Germline V CDR1 and CDR2: MNHEY, SMNVEV (reference sequence). The CDR3 reads CASSLSSGGIYGYTF. Here the CDR3 DNA reads TGTGCCAGCAGTTTATCCTCCGGGGGGATTTATGGCTACACCTTC.

The CDR3 protein is CASSQMAGGEQYV. CDR3 nucleotides: TGTGCCAGCAGCCAGATGGCGGGAGGCGAGCAGTACGTC. The V and J genes are TRBV14 and TRBJ2-7; TRBD2 matches 8 bases. CDR3 length: 13 amino acids. Germline CDR1 and CDR2: SGHDN and FVKESK. J was trimmed by 6 bases and V by 3 bases; bases with no gene match: 4.

The rearrangement joins TRBV7-2 to TRBJ2-4; perhaps TRBD2 as D (6 bases). CDR1 is SGHTA and CDR2 is FQGNSA in the germline V gene. The V end lost 1 base, the J end lost 0 bases, and 10 bases lay between the germline ends. The CDR3 extends over 16 amino acids. The CDR3: CASSLGGTVAKNIQYF. CDR3 DNA sequence: TGTGCCAGCAGCTTAGGCGGGACTGTAGCCAAAAACATTCAGTACTTC.

This clone was recorded once. This chain connects TRBV19 to TRBJ1-1; possible D gene TRBD1, 6 bases. Trimming left V 7 bases short and J 1 base short, with 10 bases between. This CDR3 region has 13 residues. Germline values: CDR1 LNHDA, CDR2 SQIVND (reference sequence). The CDR3 DNA is TGTGCCAGTACCGGACAGACGAACACTGAAGCTTTCTTT. Translated, it gives CASTGQTNTEAFF.

The chain is built from TRBV6-2 or TRBV6-3 and TRBJ1-4; D remains unclear. The CDR3 is 13 amino acids. The V gene's germline CDR1 is MNHEY and CDR2 SVGEGT. Trimming cost V 6 bases and J 6 bases, with 11 bases left between them. CDR3 protein: CASSRNYDEKLFF. The CDR3 DNA follows: TGTGCCAGCAGCCGCAACTACGATGAAAAACTGTTTTTT.

This clone was seen a few times. The chain has TRBV29-1 and TRBJ1-1; unclear D gene. Germline V gene lookup returns CDR1 SQVTM and CDR2 ANQGSEA. The CDR3 covers 11 residues. Trimming removed 4 bases from V and 7 bases from J, with 10 bases in between. The CDR3 protein is CSVGEHVEAFF. CDR3 bases: TGCAGCGTTGGAGAACATGTTGAAGCTTTCTTT.

This sequence joins TRBV4-3 and TRBJ1-2, with unresolved D. This CDR3 has 14 amino acids. The germline V gene has CDR1 LGHNA and CDR2 YSLEER. Trimming stripped 0 bases from V and 7 bases from J, with 12 bases between. The CDR3 sequence: CASSQDLTSGGYTF. In nucleotides, the CDR3 is TGCGCCAGCAGCCAAGACCTCACTTCCGGTGGCTACACCTTC.

This chain joins TRBV3-1 (or the pseudogene TRBV3-2) and TRBJ2-5; 7 bases are a match to TRBD2. Germline V gives CDR1 LGHDT, CDR2 YNNKEL (reference sequence). The CDR3 runs 18 residues. The junction had 11 bases not matched to a gene; V was cut back by 0 bases and J by 1 base. The CDR3 sequence is CASSQEYTTLARQETQYF. The CDR3 DNA reads as TGTGCCAGCAGCCAAGAGTATACAACACTAGCGCGCCAAGAGACCCAGTACTTC.

The rearrangement joins TRBV6-4 to TRBJ2-1; 7 bases map to TRBD2. The CDR3 covers 13 residues. CDR1 is MRHNA and CDR2 is SNTAGT in the germline V gene. After removal of 1 base from V and 9 bases from J, the junction contained 3 bases not matched to a gene. The CDR3 DNA follows: TGTGCCAGCAGTGACTGGGAGGGAAGTGAGCAGTTCTTC. This gives the protein CASSDWEGSEQFF.

This rearrangement joins TRBV11-3 to TRBJ2-7; the match to TRBD1 covers 8 bases. Trimming removed 3 bases from V and 2 bases from J; junction bases left unmatched: 6. Germline lookup yields CDR1 SGHNT and CDR2 YENEEA. The CDR3 covers 15 residues. For the CDR3, the DNA is TGTGCCAGCAGCTTCTCTGGGACAGGTCCCTACGAGCAGTACGTC. It yields the protein CASSFSGTGPYEQYV.

This chain links TRBV6-5 with TRBJ1-2, with 9 bases lining up with TRBD1. Germline V gene lookup returns CDR1 MNHEY and CDR2 SVGAGI. CDR3 length: 14 residues. V lost 7 bases to trimming and J lost 3 bases; unmatched junction nucleotides: 6. The CDR3 reads CASTGQGSHYGYTF. CDR3 coding DNA: TGTGCCAGCACCGGACAGGGGAGCCACTATGGCTACACCTTC.

The rearrangement joins TRBV6-5 to TRBJ1-6, with D possibly being TRBD1 (5 bases). This CDR3 is built from 13 residues. With 2 bases removed from V and 9 bases from J, the gap between germline ends came to 8 bases. Germline CDR1 is MNHEY and CDR2 is SVGAGI. In DNA, the CDR3 is TGTGCCAGCAGTTACGCAGGGTCTTCACCCCTCCACTTT. This translates into CASSYAGSSPLHF.

The chain carries TRBV5-1 and TRBJ2-7; tentatively, D is TRBD1 (6 bases). There are 13 residues in the CDR3. The ends were cut back, 1 base at V and 7 bases at J, with 12 bases in the middle. CDR1 is SGHRS and CDR2 is YFSETQ in the germline V gene. CDR3 protein: CASSLSRGREQYF. In nucleotides, the CDR3 is TGCGCCAGCAGCTTGAGCAGGGGCAGAGAGCAGTACTTC.

The genes are TRBV2 and TRBJ2-3; D is unresolved. The germline V gene has CDR1 SNHLY and CDR2 FYNNEI. Deletions cut 2 bases from V and 5 bases from J, with 8 bases between. This CDR3 region has 13 residues. The CDR3 DNA reads as TGTGCCAGCAGTGAATTCCTAGTAGATACGCAGTATTTT. This codes for CASSEFLVDTQYF.

V and J are TRBV11-3 and TRBJ1-2; the D gene is possibly TRBD1 (6 bases). From germline, CDR1 is SGHNT and CDR2 YENEEA. V dropped 0 bases and J dropped 2 bases, with 7 bases sitting between them. There are 14 residues in the CDR3. The CDR3 region is CASSLDGQNYGYTF. CDR3 coding DNA: TGTGCCAGCAGCTTAGATGGACAGAACTATGGCTACACCTTC. Looking up the rest from reference TRBV11-3 and TRBJ1-2 gives the full variable domain: EAGVVQSPRYKIIEKKQPVAFWCNPISGHNTLYWYLQNLGQGPELLIRYENEEAVDDSQLPKDRFSAERLKGVDSTLKIQPAELGDSAVYLCASSLDGQNYGYTFGSGTRLTVV.

The chain employs TRBV5-1 and TRBJ1-2, with a weak D call TRBD1 (6 bases). Trimming took 0 bases from V and 5 from J, leaving 11 bases between them. Germline CDR1 SGHRS, CDR2 YFSETQ. The CDR3 is 14 amino acids. Written as DNA, the CDR3 is TGCGCCAGCAGCTTGGCGGCAGGGGATTATGGCTACACCTTC. It yields the protein CASSLAAGDYGYTF.

This sequence joins TRBV6-5 and TRBJ1-1; D is undetermined. The V end was cut by 6 bases, the J end by 3 bases, with 5 bases between. The germline V gene encodes CDR1 MNHEY and CDR2 SVGAGI. This CDR3 has 11 amino acids. CDR3 in amino acids: CASRLHTEAFF. DNA for the CDR3: TGTGCCAGCAGACTTCACACTGAAGCTTTCTTT.